This T cell receptor (beta chain) was recorded in a study of cytomegalovirus exposure and HLA in healthy donors. About the research overall: The Caucasian-associated ancestry cluster held 80% to 90% of around 380 genotyped donors.

With 60 Vbeta and 13 Jbeta primers, the PCR was carried out. Profiled with immunoSEQ multiplex PCR; TCRdb holds only in-frame clones, not every one. The top ten hold approximately 10% of the sample, which has 93,000 or so clones, more than 75% seen once. The TCR was taken from a woman younger than 35 in good health and CMV-seropositive. Sequenced: PBMCs.

The CDR3 DNA reads TGTGCCAGCAGCCCCCAGGCAGCAAATCAGCCCCAGCATTTT. It specifies CASSPQAANQPQHF. The chain uses TRBV27 and TRBJ1-5; D not certain. The CDR3 has 14 amino acids. With 6 bases removed from V and 4 bases from J, the gap between germline ends came to 13 bases. The germline CDR1 and CDR2 sequences are MNHEY and SMNVEV (reference sequence).